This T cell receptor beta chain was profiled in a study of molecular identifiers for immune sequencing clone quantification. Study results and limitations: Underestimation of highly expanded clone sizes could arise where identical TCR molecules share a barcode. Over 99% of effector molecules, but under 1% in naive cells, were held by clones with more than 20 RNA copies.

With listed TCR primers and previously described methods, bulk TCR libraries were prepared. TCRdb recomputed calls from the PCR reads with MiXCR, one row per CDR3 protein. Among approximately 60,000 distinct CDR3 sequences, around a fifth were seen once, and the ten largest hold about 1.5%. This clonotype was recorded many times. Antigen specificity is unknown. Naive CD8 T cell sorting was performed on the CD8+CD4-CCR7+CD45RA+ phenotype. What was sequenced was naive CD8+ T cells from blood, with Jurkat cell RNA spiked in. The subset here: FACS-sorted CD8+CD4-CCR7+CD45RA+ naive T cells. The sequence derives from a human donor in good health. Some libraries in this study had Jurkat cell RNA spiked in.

The CDR3 DNA is TGTGCCAGCAGCCAAGATCGGGGGGCCTACGAGCAGTACTTC. This codes for CASSQDRGAYEQYF. The V call is TRBV14, the J call TRBJ2-7, with 7 nucleotides matching TRBD2. The CDR3 contains 14 residues. The germline CDR1 and CDR2 sequences are SGHDN and FVKESK. V shed 0 bases and J 2 bases; nucleotides not matched to a gene: 1.